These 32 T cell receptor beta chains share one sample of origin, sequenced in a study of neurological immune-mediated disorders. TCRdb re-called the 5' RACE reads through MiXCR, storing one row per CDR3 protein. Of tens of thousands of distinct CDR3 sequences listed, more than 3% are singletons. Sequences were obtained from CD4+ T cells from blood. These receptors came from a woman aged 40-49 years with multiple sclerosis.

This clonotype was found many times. CDR3 nucleotide sequence: TGCGCCAGCAGCTTTAGTTCCCCTATACAGGGATCAGCTTTCTTT. It translates to CASSFSSPIQGSAFF. The chain joins TRBV5-1 to TRBJ1-1; possible D gene TRBD1, 6 bases. V gave up 2 bases and J gave up 10 bases, with 21 bases separating them. The CDR3 loop spans 15 amino acids. Germline CDR1 SGHRS, CDR2 YFSETQ.

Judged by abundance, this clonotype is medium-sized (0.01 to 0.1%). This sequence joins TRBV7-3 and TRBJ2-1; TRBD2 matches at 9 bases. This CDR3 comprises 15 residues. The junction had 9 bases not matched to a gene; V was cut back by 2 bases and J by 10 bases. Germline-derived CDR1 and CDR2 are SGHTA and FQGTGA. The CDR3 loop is CASSLGGGASREQFF. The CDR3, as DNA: TGTGCCAGCAGCTTAGGCGGGGGGGCCTCTCGAGAGCAGTTCTTC.

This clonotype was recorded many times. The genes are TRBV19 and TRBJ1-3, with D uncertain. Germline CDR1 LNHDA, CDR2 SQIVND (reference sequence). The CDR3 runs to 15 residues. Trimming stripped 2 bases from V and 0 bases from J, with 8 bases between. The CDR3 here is CASSIRLGSGNTIYF. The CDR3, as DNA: TGTGCCAGTAGTATAAGGCTGGGCTCTGGAAACACCATATATTTT.

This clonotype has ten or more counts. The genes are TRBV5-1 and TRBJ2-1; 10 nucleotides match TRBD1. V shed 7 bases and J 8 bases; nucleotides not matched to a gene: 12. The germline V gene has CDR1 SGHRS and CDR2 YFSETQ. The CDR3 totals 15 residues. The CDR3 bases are TGCGCCAGCGCCACCGGGACAGGGGTAATCGATGAGCAGTTCTTC. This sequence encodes CASATGTGVIDEQFF.

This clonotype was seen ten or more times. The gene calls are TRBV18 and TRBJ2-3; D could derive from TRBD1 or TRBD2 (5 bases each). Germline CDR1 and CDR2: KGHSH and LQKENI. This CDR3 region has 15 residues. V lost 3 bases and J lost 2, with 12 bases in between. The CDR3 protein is CASSPRRGYTDTQYF. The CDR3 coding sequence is TGTGCCAGCTCACCGAGACGGGGCTACACAGATACGCAGTATTTT.

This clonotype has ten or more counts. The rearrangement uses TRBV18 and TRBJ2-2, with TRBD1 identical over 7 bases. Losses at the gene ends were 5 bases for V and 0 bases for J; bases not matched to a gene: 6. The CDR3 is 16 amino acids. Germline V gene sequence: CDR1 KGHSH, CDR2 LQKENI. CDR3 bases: TGTGCCAGCTCATGGGGACAGTCGTCGAACACCGGGGAGCTGTTTTTT. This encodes CASSWGQSSNTGELFF.

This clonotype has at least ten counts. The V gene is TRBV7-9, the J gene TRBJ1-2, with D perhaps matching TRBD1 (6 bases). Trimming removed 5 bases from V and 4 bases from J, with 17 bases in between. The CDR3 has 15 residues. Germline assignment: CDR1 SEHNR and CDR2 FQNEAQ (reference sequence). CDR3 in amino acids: CASSPTYGQSYGYTF. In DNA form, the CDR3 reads TGTGCCAGCAGCCCGACGTATGGACAGAGCTATGGCTACACCTTC.

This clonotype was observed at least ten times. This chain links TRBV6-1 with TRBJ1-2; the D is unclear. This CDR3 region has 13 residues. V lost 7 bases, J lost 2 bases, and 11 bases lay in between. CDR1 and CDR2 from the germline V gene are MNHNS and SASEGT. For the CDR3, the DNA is TGTGCCAGCAAAAAGGCCGGGAACTATGGCTACACCTTC. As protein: CASKKAGNYGYTF.

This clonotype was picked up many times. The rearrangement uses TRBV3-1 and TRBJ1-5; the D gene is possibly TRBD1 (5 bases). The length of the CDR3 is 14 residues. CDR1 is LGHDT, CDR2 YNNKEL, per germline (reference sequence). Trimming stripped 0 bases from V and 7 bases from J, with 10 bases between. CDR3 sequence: CASSQDLGGQPQHF. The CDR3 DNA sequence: TGTGCCAGCAGCCAAGATCTGGGGGGGCAGCCCCAGCATTTT. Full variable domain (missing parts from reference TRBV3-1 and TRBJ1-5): DTAVSQTPKYLVTQMGNDKSIKCEQNLGHDTMYWYKQDSKKFLKIMFSYNNKELIINETVPNRFSPKSPDKAHLNLHINSLELGDSAVYFCASSQDLGGQPQHFGDGTRLSIL.

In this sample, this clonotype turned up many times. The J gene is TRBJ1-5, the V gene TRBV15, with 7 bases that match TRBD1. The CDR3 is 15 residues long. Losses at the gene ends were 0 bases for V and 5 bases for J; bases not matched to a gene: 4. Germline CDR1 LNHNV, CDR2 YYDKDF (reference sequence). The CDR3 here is CATSRDRGRDQPQHF. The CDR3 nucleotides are TGTGCCACCAGCAGAGACAGGGGGAGGGATCAGCCCCAGCATTTT.

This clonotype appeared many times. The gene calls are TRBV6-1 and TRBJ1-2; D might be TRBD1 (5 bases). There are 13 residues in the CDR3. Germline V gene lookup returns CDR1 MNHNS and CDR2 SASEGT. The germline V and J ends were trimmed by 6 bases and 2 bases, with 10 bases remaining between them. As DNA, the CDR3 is TGTGCCAGCAGCGAACAGGTCAACTATGGCTACACCTTC. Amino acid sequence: CASSEQVNYGYTF.

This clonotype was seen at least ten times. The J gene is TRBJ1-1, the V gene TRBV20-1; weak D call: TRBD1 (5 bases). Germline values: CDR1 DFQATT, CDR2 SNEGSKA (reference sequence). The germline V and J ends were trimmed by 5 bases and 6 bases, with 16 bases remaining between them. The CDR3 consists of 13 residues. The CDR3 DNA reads TGCAGTGCTCTCGGGCGCCTGGGGGCTGAAGCTTTCTTT. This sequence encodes CSALGRLGAEAFF.

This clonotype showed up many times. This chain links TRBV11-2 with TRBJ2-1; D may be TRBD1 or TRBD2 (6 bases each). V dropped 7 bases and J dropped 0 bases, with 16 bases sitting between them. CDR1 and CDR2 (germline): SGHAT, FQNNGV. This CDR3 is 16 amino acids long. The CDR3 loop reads CASTFSGGSSYNEQFF. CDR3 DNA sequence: TGTGCCAGCACCTTCTCCGGGGGCAGCTCCTACAATGAGCAGTTCTTC.

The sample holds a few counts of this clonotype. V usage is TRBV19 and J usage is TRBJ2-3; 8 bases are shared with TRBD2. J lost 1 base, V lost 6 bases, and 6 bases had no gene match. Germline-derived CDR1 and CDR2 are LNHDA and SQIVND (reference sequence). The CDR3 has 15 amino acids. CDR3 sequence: CASRNPGLGTDTQYF. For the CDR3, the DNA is TGTGCCAGTAGGAATCCGGGACTAGGCACAGATACGCAGTATTTT.

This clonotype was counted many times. CDR3 sequence: CASSYLRGAYEQYF. CDR3 DNA: TGTGCCAGCAGTTACCTACGGGGGGCCTACGAGCAGTACTTC. The J gene is TRBJ2-7, the V gene TRBV6-2 or TRBV6-3; 7 nucleotides match TRBD2. The CDR3 consists of 14 residues. Trimming removed 2 bases from V and 2 bases from J; junction bases left unmatched: 3. Looked up from germline, CDR1 is MNHEY and CDR2 is SVGEGT.

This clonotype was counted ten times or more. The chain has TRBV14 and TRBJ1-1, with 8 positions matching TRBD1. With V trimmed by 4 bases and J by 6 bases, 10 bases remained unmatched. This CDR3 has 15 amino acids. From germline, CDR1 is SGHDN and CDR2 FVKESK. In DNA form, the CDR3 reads TGTGCCAGCAGCCCCCTAGGCGGACAGGGAGCTGAAGCTTTCTTT. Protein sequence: CASSPLGGQGAEAFF.

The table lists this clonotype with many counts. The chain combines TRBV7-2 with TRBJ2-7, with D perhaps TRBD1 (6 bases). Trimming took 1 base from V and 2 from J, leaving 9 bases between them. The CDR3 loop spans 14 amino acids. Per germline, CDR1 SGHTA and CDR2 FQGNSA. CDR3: CASSLEGGAYEQYF. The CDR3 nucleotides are TGTGCCAGCAGCTTAGAAGGGGGTGCCTACGAGCAGTACTTC. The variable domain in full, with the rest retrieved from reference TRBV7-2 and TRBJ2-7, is GAGVSQSPSNKVTEKGKDVELRCDPISGHTALYWYRQSLGQGLEFLIYFQGNSAPDKSGLPSDRFSAERTGGSVSTLTIQRTQQEDSAVYLCASSLEGGAYEQYFGPGTRLTVT.

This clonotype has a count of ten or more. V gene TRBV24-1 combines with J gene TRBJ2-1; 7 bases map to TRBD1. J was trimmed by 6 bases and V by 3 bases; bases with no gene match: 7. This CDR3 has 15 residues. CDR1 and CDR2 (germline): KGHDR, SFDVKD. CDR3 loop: CATSDPGTAANEQFF. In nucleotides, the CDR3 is TGTGCCACCAGTGATCCAGGGACAGCCGCCAATGAGCAGTTCTTC.

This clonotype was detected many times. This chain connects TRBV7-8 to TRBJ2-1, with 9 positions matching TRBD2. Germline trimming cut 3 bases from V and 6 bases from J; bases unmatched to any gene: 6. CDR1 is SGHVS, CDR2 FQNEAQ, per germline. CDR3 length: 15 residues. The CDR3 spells CASSFRRGGGNEQFF. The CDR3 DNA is TGTGCCAGCAGCTTCCGGCGGGGGGGCGGCAATGAGCAGTTCTTC.

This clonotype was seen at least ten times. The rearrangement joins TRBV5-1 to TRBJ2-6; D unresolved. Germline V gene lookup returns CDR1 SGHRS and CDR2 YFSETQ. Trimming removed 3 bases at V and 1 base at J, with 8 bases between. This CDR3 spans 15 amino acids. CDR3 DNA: TGCGCCAGCAGCTACGTATTATCTGGGGCCAACGTCCTGACTTTC. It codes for CASSYVLSGANVLTF.

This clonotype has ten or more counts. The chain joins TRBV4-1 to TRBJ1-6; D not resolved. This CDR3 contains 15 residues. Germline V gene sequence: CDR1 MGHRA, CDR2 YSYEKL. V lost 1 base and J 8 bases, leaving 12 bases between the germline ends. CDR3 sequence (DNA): TGCGCCAGCAGCCAAGCCGGTTTCAGTGATTCACCCCTCCACTTT. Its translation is CASSQAGFSDSPLHF.

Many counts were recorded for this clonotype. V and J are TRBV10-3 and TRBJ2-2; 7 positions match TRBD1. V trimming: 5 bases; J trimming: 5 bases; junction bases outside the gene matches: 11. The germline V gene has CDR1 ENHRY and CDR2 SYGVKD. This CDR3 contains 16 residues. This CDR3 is CAISPPGQFTTGELFF. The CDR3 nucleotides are TGTGCCATCAGTCCTCCGGGACAGTTTACGACCGGGGAGCTGTTTTTT.

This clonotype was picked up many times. CDR3: CASSLVAGGPTLDTQYF. Written as DNA, the CDR3 is TGCGCCAGCAGCTTGGTAGCGGGGGGACCAACTTTAGATACGCAGTATTTT. The chain is built from TRBV5-1 and TRBJ2-3; 10 positions match TRBD2. Trimming removed 0 bases from V and 5 bases from J; junction bases left unmatched: 9. Germline assignment: CDR1 SGHRS and CDR2 YFSETQ. There are 17 residues in the CDR3.

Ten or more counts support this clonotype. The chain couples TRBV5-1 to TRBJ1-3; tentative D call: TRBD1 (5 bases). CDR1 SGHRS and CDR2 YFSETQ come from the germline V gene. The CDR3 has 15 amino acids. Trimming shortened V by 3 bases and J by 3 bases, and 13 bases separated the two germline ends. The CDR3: CASSWDPGVGNTIYF. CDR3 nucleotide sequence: TGCGCCAGCAGCTGGGATCCGGGGGTTGGAAACACCATATATTTT.

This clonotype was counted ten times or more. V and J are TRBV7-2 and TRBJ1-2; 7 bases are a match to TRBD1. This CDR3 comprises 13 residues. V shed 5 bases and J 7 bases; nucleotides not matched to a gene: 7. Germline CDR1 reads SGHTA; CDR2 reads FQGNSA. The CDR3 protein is CASSPDRVVGYTF. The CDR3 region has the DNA TGTGCCAGCAGCCCAGACAGGGTTGTTGGCTACACCTTC.

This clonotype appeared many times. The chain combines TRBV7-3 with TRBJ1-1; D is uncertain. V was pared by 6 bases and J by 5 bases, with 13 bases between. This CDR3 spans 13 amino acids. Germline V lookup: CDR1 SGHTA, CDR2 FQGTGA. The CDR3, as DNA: TGTGCCAGCAGTCAAGGCCACGGGACTGAAGCTTTCTTT. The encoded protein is CASSQGHGTEAFF.

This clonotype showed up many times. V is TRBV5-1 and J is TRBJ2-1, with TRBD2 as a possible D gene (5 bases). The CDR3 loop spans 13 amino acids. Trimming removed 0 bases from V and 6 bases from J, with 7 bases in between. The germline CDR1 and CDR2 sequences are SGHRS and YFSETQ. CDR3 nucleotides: TGCGCCAGCAGCTTGGCGGGGTCCAATGAGCAGTTCTTC. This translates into CASSLAGSNEQFF.

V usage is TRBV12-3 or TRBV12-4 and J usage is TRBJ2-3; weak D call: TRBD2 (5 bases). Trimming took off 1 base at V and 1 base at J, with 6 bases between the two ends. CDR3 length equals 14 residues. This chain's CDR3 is CASSLEGGTDTQYF. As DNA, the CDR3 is TGTGCCAGCAGTTTAGAGGGAGGCACAGATACGCAGTATTTT.

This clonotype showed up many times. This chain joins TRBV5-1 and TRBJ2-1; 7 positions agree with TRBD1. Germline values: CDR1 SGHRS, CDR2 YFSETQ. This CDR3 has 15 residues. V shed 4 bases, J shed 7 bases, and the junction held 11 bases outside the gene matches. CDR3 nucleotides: TGCGCCAGCAGCATTCGGACAGGATTAGAAAATGAGCAGTTCTTC. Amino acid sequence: CASSIRTGLENEQFF. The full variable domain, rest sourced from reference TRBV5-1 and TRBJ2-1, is KAGVTQTPRYLIKTRGQQVTLSCSPISGHRSVSWYQQTPGQGLQFLFEYFSETQRNKGNFPGRFSGRQFSNSRSEMNVSTLELGDSALYLCASSIRTGLENEQFFGPGTRLTVL.

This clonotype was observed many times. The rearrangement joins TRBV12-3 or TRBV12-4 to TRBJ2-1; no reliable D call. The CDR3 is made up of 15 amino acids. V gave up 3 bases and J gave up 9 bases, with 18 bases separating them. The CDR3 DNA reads TGTGCCAGCAGTTTCGTCTCTAGGTCTACGAGTGAGCAGTTCTTC. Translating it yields CASSFVSRSTSEQFF.

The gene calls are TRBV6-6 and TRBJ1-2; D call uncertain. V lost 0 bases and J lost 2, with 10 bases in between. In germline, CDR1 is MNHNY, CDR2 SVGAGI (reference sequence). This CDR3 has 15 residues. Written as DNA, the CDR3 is TGTGCCAGCAGTTACTCCTCGGCAGGAAACTATGGCTACACCTTC. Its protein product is CASSYSSAGNYGYTF.

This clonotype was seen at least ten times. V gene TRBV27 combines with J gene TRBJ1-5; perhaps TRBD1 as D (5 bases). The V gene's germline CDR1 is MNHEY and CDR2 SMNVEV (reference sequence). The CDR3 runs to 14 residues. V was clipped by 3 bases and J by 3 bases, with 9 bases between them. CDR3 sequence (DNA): TGTGCCAGCAGTTTTAAAGGGGTCAATCAGCCCCAGCATTTT. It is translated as CASSFKGVNQPQHF.